Reported below is one TCR beta chain. The target antigen is unknown. The sample belongs to a study of monozygotic twins with cystic fibrosis. Study at large: Library input was 2.5 to 3.5 micrograms of fragmented DNA, with 15 PCR cycles.

Assay: immunoSEQ multiplex PCR; the TCRdb copy retains only in-frame clones and omits some. The sample comprises about 23,000 clones, around 98% of which are singletons, and roughly 0.15% rests with the top ten. The CDR3 consists of 11 residues. CDR1 is SQVTM and CDR2 is ANQGSEA in the germline V gene. Trimming took off 6 bases at V and 6 bases at J, with 8 bases between the two ends. General study results and limits: Unrelated CF individuals shared fewer identical clonotypes than monozygotic CF twins. Median Simpson clonality of 0.0095 suggested naive T cells predominated. Co-twins had the most similar V usage for 13 of 16 pairs, J for 8.

The sequence was obtained from a girl aged 5-17 years with cystic fibrosis. This rearrangement joins TRBV29-1 to TRBJ2-2; D remains unclear. The sequencing sample was made of blood. Written as DNA, the CDR3 is TGCAGCGTGTTAATCGCCGGGGAGCTGTTTTTT. Translation: CSVLIAGELFF.